The source of this T cell receptor beta chain is a study of vaccination and CD4 T cells after COVID-19 (dated by TCRdb to about 2022). For the study in its entirety: Every convalescent patient had a positive nasal swab PCR test for SARS-CoV-2, with mild disease in nine or ten patients and severe disease in one. Post-COVID blood samples from convalescent patients were collected a median of around 100 days after diagnosis, with a range of about 35 to 161 days. Two doses of either the Pfizer-BioNTech BNT162b2 vaccine (n=8) or the Moderna mRNA-1273 vaccine (n=2) were administered to participants. Three convalescent patients gave samples both early after vaccination (day 14) and late after vaccination (days 161 to 241). The spike-specific CD4+ TCR repertoire was compared before and after mRNA vaccination in around ten COVID-19 convalescent patients and a handful of infection-naive healthy vaccine recipients. The convalescent cohort comprised six males and four females, including two Hispanic individuals, seven Caucasians, two Asians and one multiracial person. Control cultures used a CEFX viral epitope pool as positive control, an HIV-1 Nef peptide pool as negative control, or no peptide. Post-vaccine blood samples were taken a median of 72 days after the second vaccine dose, with a range of about 13 to 250 days. Culture stimuli were overlapping spike peptide pools from SARS-CoV-2 and from the common cold coronaviruses HCoV-NL63, HCoV-OC43 and HCoV-229E. Broad study findings and their caveats: Relatively few convalescent patients were included in the study, and early timepoints after natural infection were not analyzed. Of the vaccine-specific clones in convalescent patients, 304 of 307, or nearly all, reacted only to SARS-CoV-2 spike and did not cross-react with common cold coronaviruses. In convalescent patients, a median approximately 89% of post-vaccine SARS-CoV-2-reactive clones were detected only after vaccination, suggesting vaccine-specific priming. Although the median number of SARS-CoV-2-reactive clonotypes went up from 20 to 25 after infection to about 38 after vaccination, the increase was not significant.

CDR1 and CDR2 are read off the germline V gene as KGHDR and SFDVKD. The CDR3 measures 14 amino acids from cysteine to phenylalanine. The sequence is cut down to CDR3 DNA, 42 bases in frame from base 1. A distance of 11 bases separates the germline ends of V and J, which lose 1 base and 8 bases respectively. According to the study, the label for this sample's time point signals: late sampling 161 to 241 days after vaccination in three convalescent patients. In light of the paper, this sample's treatment or condition label describes: approximately 11-day PBMC culture with coronavirus spike peptide pools or control peptides (ViraFEST assay). The ViraFEST assay was used in the study, in which antigen-specific T cells were expanded with peptide pools and expanded clonotypes were subsequently identified by TCR sequencing. The convalescent patients' positive SARS-CoV-2 PCR tests were from March to December 2020, which was before the Alpha, Beta and Delta variants emerged in the United States. Each well held two million PBMCs cultured with roughly 10 ug/ml peptide pools in IMDM containing roughly 5% human AB serum and 10 IU/ml IL-2. On days 3 and 7, half of the culture medium was replaced with fresh IL-2-containing medium. After about nine days of culture, CD4+ T cells were isolated by negative selection with the EasySep CD4+ T cell isolation kit. Ficoll-Paque Plus gradient centrifugation was used to isolate PBMCs from whole blood, and the isolated PBMCs were then either used fresh or cryopreserved at -140C. Triplicate wells were generally used for each culture condition.

The library was made by PCR. TCR sequencing of DNA from cultured CD4+ T cells used the Oncomine TCR Beta short-read assay at the Johns Hopkins FTIC core. The QIAamp micro DNA kit was used to extract genomic DNA from the cultured CD4+ T cells. Oncomine TCR Beta libraries from cultured CD4+ T cells were pooled using unique dual indexes and sequenced on an Illumina iSeq 100. Per the original workflow: Non-productive sequences were removed, and CDR3s that did not start with C, did not end with F or W, or were shorter than 7 amino acids were discarded. Antigen-specific clonotypes were identified using the MANAFEST web application through comparison of peptide-stimulated wells with reference and other culture wells. To be called positive, a clone needed an FDR below 0.05, an odds ratio above 5, and a productive frequency above 0.1% in at least two of three replicate wells. A clonotype counted as cross-reactive if it showed significant expansion both in the SARS-CoV-2 spike wells and in at least one common cold coronavirus spike condition. Levenshtein distances (stringdist) and unrooted phylogenetic trees (ape) in R version 3.6.1 were used to assess CDR3 homology. TCRdb's own reprocessing of the public reads used fastp at Q25 and MiXCR and kept productive beta chains. Every CDR3 protein is listed once, alongside the most common genes and DNA of its rows. TCRdb's processing, not the authors' own work, is the source of the V and J calls. This sample gives roughly 20,000 distinct CDR3 sequences in total; about 51% of them show up just once. The top ten clones comprise 21% of the sample.

This clonotype was counted between two and nine times. The antigen it binds to is not known. Per-nucleotide qualities are absent, and no much larger clonotype sits a single base away. This specimen consisted of CD4+ T cells from blood, cultured in vitro, obtained about 7 months after SARS-CoV-2 vaccination. The receptor was isolated from a human donor who had recovered from COVID-19. The receptor chain draws on TRBV24-1 and TRBJ1-5; the D gene is not confidently resolved. At the DNA level, the sequence is TGTGCCACCAGTGATTTTAGAGCTTTTGAGCCCCAGCATTTT. This translates into CATSDFRAFEPQHF.